The 10 T cell receptor beta chains below were found in one sample sequenced in a study of cytotoxic CD8 clonotypes in ibrutinib-treated CLL. Sequencing used immunoSEQ multiplex PCR; TCRdb keeps in-frame clones, though not all of them. Among 55,000 to 80,000 clones, just over 90% were seen once, and the ten largest hold around 3.1%. The sample consisted of PBMCs, taken after 12 months of ibrutinib treatment. The receptors were sampled from a human donor with chronic lymphocytic leukemia.

The chain couples TRBV5-1 to TRBJ2-7; D uncertain. The CDR3 runs 15 residues. Germline V gene data show CDR1 as SGHRS and CDR2 as YFSETQ. Trimming took 0 bases from V and 5 from J, leaving 15 bases between them. In nucleotides, the CDR3 is TGCGCCAGCAGCTTGGGGGCCGGGTTAATGAACGAGCAGTACTTC. It encodes CASSLGAGLMNEQYF. Using reference TRBV5-1 and TRBJ2-7 for the parts outside the CDR3, the full variable domain is KAGVTQTPRYLIKTRGQQVTLSCSPISGHRSVSWYQQTPGQGLQFLFEYFSETQRNKGNFPGRFSGRQFSNSRSEMNVSTLELGDSALYLCASSLGAGLMNEQYFGPGTRLTVT.

The chain links TRBV15 to TRBJ1-2; no reliable D call. Trimming left V 0 bases short and J 7 bases short, with 12 bases between. This CDR3 comprises 14 residues. Germline V gives CDR1 LNHNV, CDR2 YYDKDF (reference sequence). CDR3: CATSRESGSGGYTF. Written as DNA, the CDR3 is TGTGCCACCAGCAGAGAGTCTGGATCGGGTGGCTACACCTTC.

This sequence joins TRBV9 and TRBJ2-1, with 15 positions matching TRBD2. CDR3 length: 19 amino acids. Germline CDR1 reads SGDLS; CDR2 reads YYNGEE. J gave up 5 bases and V 0 bases, and 9 bases lay outside the gene matches. CDR3 sequence reads: CASSVVVGTSGRPNNEQFF. The CDR3 nucleotides read TGTGCCAGCAGCGTAGTTGTGGGGACTAGCGGGAGGCCCAACAATGAGCAGTTCTTC.

V is TRBV18 and J is TRBJ1-1; D perhaps matches TRBD1 (6 bases). Germline V gives CDR1 KGHSH, CDR2 LQKENI. There are 14 residues in the CDR3. V was shortened by 1 base and J by 6 bases, with 12 bases between the two germline ends. CDR3 nucleotide sequence: TGTGCCAGCTCACCACGCCGGGACACCCCTGAAGCTTTCTTT. It translates to CASSPRRDTPEAFF.

The chain couples TRBV19 to TRBJ2-2; D is perhaps TRBD2 (7 bases). The V end was cut by 5 bases, the J end by 6 bases, with 19 bases between. Germline V gene sequence: CDR1 LNHDA, CDR2 SQIVND (reference sequence). This CDR3 comprises 16 residues. Here the CDR3 reads CASSGTEFGGPGELFF. In nucleotides, the CDR3 is TGTGCCAGTAGTGGCACCGAATTCGGGGGGCCCGGGGAGCTGTTTTTT.

The chain has TRBV6-1 and TRBJ2-3, with TRBD2 as a possible D gene (6 bases). Germline lookup yields CDR1 MNHNS and CDR2 SASEGT. V lost 1 base to trimming and J lost 2 bases, with 10 bases between them. CDR3 length: 15 amino acids. CDR3 sequence reads: CASSEGREYTDTQYF. The CDR3 DNA reads TGTGCCAGCAGTGAAGGTCGGGAGTACACAGATACGCAGTATTTT.

The rearrangement joins TRBV7-7 to TRBJ2-7; no clear D. V gave up 6 bases and J gave up 2 bases, with 5 bases separating them. The CDR3 length is 11 residues. Germline V lookup: CDR1 SSHAT, CDR2 FNYEAQ (reference sequence). CDR3 region: CASSETYEQYF. The CDR3 coding sequence is TGTGCCAGCAGTGAGACCTACGAGCAGTACTTC.

The chain carries TRBV18 and TRBJ2-1; possible D gene TRBD1, 6 bases. Trimming took 6 bases from V and 8 from J, leaving 14 bases between them. CDR1 and CDR2 (germline): KGHSH, LQKENI. CDR3 length: 13 amino acids. CDR3 nucleotide sequence: TGTGCCAGCTCCCCAAGAGCAGGGGATGAGCAGTTCTTC. Its translation is CASSPRAGDEQFF.

This clone was seen just once. The chain is built from TRBV7-3 and TRBJ2-3; TRBD2 matches at 14 bases. This CDR3 has 16 amino acids. The J segment lost 3 bases and the V segment lost 5 bases, leaving 4 bases of the junction unmatched. Germline loops: CDR1 SGHTA, CDR2 FQGTGA. The CDR3 DNA reads TGTGCCAGCAGCCTCGGGACTAGCGGGAGAACAGATACGCAGTATTTT. Its translation is CASSLGTSGRTDTQYF.

The chain joins TRBV9 to TRBJ2-1, with 12 positions matching TRBD2. Germline CDR1 is SGDLS and CDR2 is YYNGEE. This CDR3 comprises 15 residues. V shed 4 bases and J 6 bases; nucleotides not matched to a gene: 5. The CDR3 loop reads CASSPTSGRTNEQFF. The CDR3 DNA sequence: TGTGCCAGCAGCCCGACTAGCGGGAGAACCAATGAGCAGTTCTTC.